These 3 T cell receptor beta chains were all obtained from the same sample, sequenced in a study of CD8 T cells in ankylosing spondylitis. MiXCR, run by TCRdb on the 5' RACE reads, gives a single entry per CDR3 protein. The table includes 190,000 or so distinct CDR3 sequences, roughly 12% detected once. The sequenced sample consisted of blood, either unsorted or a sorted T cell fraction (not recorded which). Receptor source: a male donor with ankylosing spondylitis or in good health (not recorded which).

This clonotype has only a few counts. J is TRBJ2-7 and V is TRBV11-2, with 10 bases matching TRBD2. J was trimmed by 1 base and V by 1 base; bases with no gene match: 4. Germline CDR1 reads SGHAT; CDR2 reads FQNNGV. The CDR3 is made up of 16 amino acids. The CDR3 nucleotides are TGTGCCAGCAGCTTAGGGGCTAGCGGGAGTTCCTACGAGCAGTACTTC. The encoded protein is CASSLGASGSSYEQYF. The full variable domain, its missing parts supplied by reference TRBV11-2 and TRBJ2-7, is EAGVAQSPRYKIIEKRQSVAFWCNPISGHATLYWYQQILGQGPKLLIQFQNNGVVDDSQLPKDRFSAERLKGVDSTLKIQPAKLEDSAVYLCASSLGASGSSYEQYFGPGTRLTVT.

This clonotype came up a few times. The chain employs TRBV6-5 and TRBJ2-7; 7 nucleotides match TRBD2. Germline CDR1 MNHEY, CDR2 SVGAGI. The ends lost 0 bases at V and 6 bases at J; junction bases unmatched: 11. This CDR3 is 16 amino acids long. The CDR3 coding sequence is TGTGCCAGCAGTTACTCTTGGGAGGGGAGGGGCTCCGAGCAGTACTTC. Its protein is CASSYSWEGRGSEQYF.

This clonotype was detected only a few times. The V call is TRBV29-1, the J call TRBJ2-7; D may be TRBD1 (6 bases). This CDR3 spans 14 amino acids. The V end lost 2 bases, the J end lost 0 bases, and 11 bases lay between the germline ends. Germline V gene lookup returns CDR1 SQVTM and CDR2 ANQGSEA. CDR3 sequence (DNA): TGCAGCGTTGAAACGGGGACAACCTCCTACGAGCAGTACTTC. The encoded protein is CSVETGTTSYEQYF.